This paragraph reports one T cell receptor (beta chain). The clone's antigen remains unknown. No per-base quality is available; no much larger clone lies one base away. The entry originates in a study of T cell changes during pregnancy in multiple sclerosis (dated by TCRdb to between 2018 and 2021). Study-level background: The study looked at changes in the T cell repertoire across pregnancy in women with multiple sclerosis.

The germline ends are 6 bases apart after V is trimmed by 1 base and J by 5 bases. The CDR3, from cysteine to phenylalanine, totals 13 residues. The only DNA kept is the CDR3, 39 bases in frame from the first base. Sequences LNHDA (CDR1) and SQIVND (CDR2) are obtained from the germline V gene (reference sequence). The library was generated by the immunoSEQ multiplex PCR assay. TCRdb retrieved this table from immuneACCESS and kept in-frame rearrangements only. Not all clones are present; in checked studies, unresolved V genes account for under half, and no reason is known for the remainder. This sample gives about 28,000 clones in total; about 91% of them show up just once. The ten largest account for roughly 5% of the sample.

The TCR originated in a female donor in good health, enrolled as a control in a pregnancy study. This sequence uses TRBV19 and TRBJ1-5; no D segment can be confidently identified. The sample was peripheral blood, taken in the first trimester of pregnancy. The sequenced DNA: TGTGCCAGTAGTATAGTGGGAGATCAGCCCCAGCATTTT. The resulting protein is CASSIVGDQPQHF.